The sequence of this T cell receptor beta chain was determined in a study of human T cells and chemical hapten exposure. Study-wide background: Patch tests delivered 0.01% DPC to the upper back and were evaluated at 6 days. Study findings and constraints: As patch test score rose, PT1 expanded TCR counts tended to rise as well.

The time point: patch test 1, 2 weeks after DPC sensitization. Noted treatment: therapeutic diphenylcyclopropenone sensitization with weekly scalp DPC. Blood was drawn before each patch test was applied. The authors' processing: From roughly 23,000 to 640,000 TCRs were found per sample, with a median of around 100,000. Each CDR3 protein gets one entry after TCRdb re-called the RACE reads with MiXCR. What appears here as the V and J calls and clone size reflects TCRdb's work, not the paper's. The sample contains under 450,000 distinct CDR3 sequences, approximately 5.1% of which appear only once. Trimming shortened V by 0 bases and J by 8 bases, and 9 bases separated the two germline ends. CDR3 length: 13 amino acids. CDR1 and CDR2 (germline): SGHNT, YYREEE (reference sequence). There are many counts of this clonotype. The antigen remains undetermined.

This sequence originates from a woman between 45 and 65 years old with alopecia areata. Some clones in this sample may be carry-over from other donors' samples. The source was whole blood, collected in connection with sensitization to the hapten diphenylcyclopropenone (DPC). V usage is TRBV5-4 and J usage is TRBJ2-1; D perhaps matches TRBD2 (5 bases). The CDR3 DNA follows: TGTGCCAGCAGCTTGGTACTAGACGATGAGCAGTTCTTC. Amino acid sequence: CASSLVLDDEQFF.